These 14 T cell receptor beta chains share one sample of origin, sequenced in a study of OX40 agonist ivuxolimab in advanced cancers. Generated by immunoSEQ multiplex PCR, the TCRdb table keeps only in-frame clones and is missing some. The table has around 94,000 clones, about 93% seen once; the top ten hold 0.81%. Sequenced here: CD4+ or CD8+ T cells sorted from blood, sampled in a trial of the OX40 agonist ivuxolimab. Receptors originate from an adult with an advanced solid tumor such as melanoma, head and neck, liver or kidney cancer.

V usage is TRBV7-3 and J usage is TRBJ2-2; 7 bases line up with TRBD2. CDR3 size: 15 residues. Germline V gene sequence: CDR1 SGHTA, CDR2 FQGTGA. After removal of 5 bases from V and 0 bases from J, the junction contained 3 bases not matched to a gene. CDR3 loop: CASSALAANTGELFF. For the CDR3, the DNA is TGTGCCAGCAGCGCGCTAGCGGCGAACACCGGGGAGCTGTTTTTT.

This sequence joins TRBV12-2 and TRBJ2-7. TRBV12-2 is a pseudogene segment. This CDR3 spans 15 amino acids. DNA of the CDR3: TGTGCAAGTCGCCCCCGTCCGGACGGAAATTACGAGCAGTACTTC. This encodes CASRPRPDGNYEQYF.

V and J are TRBV27 and TRBJ2-7, with D uncertain. The ends were cut back, 6 bases at V and 7 bases at J, with 19 bases in the middle. Germline assignment: CDR1 MNHEY and CDR2 SMNVEV (reference sequence). CDR3 length equals 14 residues. Written as DNA, the CDR3 is TGTGCCAGCAGAAGTTCCCCCTACGAAGGAGAGCAGTACTTC. Protein sequence: CASRSSPYEGEQYF.

The V call is TRBV4-3, the J call TRBJ1-4; TRBD1 agrees at 7 bases. The V and J ends lost 1 base and 6 bases, in that order; junction bases with no gene match: 2. The germline gives CDR1 LGHNA, CDR2 YSLEER. The CDR3 is 14 residues long. CDR3 loop: CASSQGGGDEKLFF. Here the CDR3 DNA reads TGCGCCAGCAGCCAAGGAGGGGGCGATGAAAAACTGTTTTTT.

This chain links TRBV11-3 with TRBJ2-5; D not resolved. From germline, CDR1 is SGHNT and CDR2 YENEEA. The CDR3 has 14 residues. V lost 0 bases, J lost 3 bases, and 8 bases lay in between. This chain's CDR3 is CASSLDLNEETQYF. The DNA for the CDR3 is TGTGCCAGCAGCTTAGATCTAAACGAAGAGACCCAGTACTTC.

This chain links TRBV19 with TRBJ1-3, with 7 nucleotides matching TRBD1. V dropped 5 bases and J dropped 0; count of bases not matched to a gene: 4. The CDR3 totals 15 residues. Looked up from germline, CDR1 is LNHDA and CDR2 is SQIVND (reference sequence). CDR3 in DNA: TGTGCCAGTAGTTGGGGACAGACCTCTGGAAACACCATATATTTT. Translated, it gives CASSWGQTSGNTIYF.

The rearrangement uses TRBV6-5 and TRBJ2-7; D may be TRBD1 (5 bases). Germline CDR1 and CDR2: MNHEY and SVGAGI. V lost 7 bases and J lost 3, with 13 bases in between. The CDR3 is made up of 13 amino acids. CDR3 nucleotides: TGTGCCAGCACCTCGGACACATACTACGAGCAGTACTTC. Amino acid sequence: CASTSDTYYEQYF.

This chain joins TRBV5-1 and TRBJ2-7, with TRBD1 identical over 10 bases. The CDR3 is 15 amino acids. Germline V gene lookup returns CDR1 SGHRS and CDR2 YFSETQ. The V segment lost 0 bases and the J segment 10 bases; nucleotides outside the gene matches: 10. The CDR3 region has the DNA TGCGCCAGCAGCTTGGACAGGACAGGGGGTGGCGAACAGTACTTC. Its protein product is CASSLDRTGGGEQYF.

This chain uses TRBV15 with TRBJ1-3; no clear D. The germline V gene has CDR1 LNHNV and CDR2 YYDKDF (reference sequence). The CDR3 runs to 15 residues. V shed 1 base and J shed 0 bases, with 7 bases lying between them. The CDR3 loop reads CATSRGPISGNTIYF. The DNA of the CDR3 is TGTGCCACCAGCAGAGGACCGATCTCTGGAAACACCATATATTTT.

The chain combines TRBV18 with TRBJ1-2, with D perhaps TRBD1 (5 bases). This CDR3 comprises 15 residues. V was pared by 5 bases and J by 1 base, with 14 bases between. Germline V lookup: CDR1 KGHSH, CDR2 LQKENI. The CDR3 sequence is CASSAQPGGNYGYTF. The CDR3 DNA sequence: TGTGCCAGCTCAGCCCAACCCGGGGGTAACTATGGCTACACCTTC.

The chain recombines TRBV7-2 with TRBJ2-5; D gene uncertain. Germline values: CDR1 SGHTA, CDR2 FQGNSA. V was cut by 7 bases and J by 4 bases, with 16 bases left in between. The CDR3 spans 14 residues. The CDR3 DNA sequence: TGTGCCAGCATCCCCGGTAGCAACAGAGAGACCCAGTACTTC. This codes for CASIPGSNRETQYF.

This sequence joins TRBV19 and TRBJ2-7; TRBD2 agrees at 15 bases. This CDR3 is built from 16 residues. Germline lookup yields CDR1 LNHDA and CDR2 SQIVND (reference sequence). Trimming cost V 3 bases and J 6 bases; bases outside gene matches: 6. Here the CDR3 reads CASSMGTSGRQSEQYF. Written as DNA, the CDR3 is TGTGCCAGTAGTATGGGGACTAGCGGGAGGCAGAGCGAGCAGTACTTC.

The chain is built from TRBV28 and TRBJ1-2; no reliable D call. The V gene's germline CDR1 is MDHEN and CDR2 SYDVKM. V lost 2 bases and J 1 base, leaving 8 bases between the germline ends. The CDR3 extends over 14 amino acids. This CDR3 reads CASSLGGSNYGYTF. In DNA, the CDR3 is TGTGCCAGCAGTTTAGGCGGTAGTAACTATGGCTACACCTTC.

V gene TRBV14 combines with J gene TRBJ2-5, with 7 bases aligning to TRBD1. CDR1 is SGHDN, CDR2 FVKESK, per germline. V was clipped by 0 bases and J by 0 bases; unmatched bases: 7. This CDR3 contains 17 residues. CDR3 protein: CASSQDRYRGDQETQYF. The CDR3 bases are TGTGCCAGCAGCCAAGATCGTTACAGGGGCGACCAAGAGACCCAGTACTTC.